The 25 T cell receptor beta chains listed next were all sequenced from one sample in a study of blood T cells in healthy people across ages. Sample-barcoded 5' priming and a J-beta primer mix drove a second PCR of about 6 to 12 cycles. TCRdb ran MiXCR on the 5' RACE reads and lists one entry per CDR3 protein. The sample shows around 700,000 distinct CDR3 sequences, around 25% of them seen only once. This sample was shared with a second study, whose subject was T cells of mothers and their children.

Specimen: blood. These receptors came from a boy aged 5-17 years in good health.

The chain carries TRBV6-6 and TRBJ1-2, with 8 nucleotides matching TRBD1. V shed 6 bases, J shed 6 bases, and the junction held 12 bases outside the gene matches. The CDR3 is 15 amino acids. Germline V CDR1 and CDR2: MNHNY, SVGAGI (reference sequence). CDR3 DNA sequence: TGTGCCAGCAGCTACGACCGGACAGGGATAGATGGCTACACCTTC. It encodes CASSYDRTGIDGYTF.

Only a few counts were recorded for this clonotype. CDR3 nucleotides: TGTGCCAGCAGTGATGCGGGTAGGGAGACCCAGTACTTC. Translation gives CASSDAGRETQYF. This chain joins TRBV6-1 and TRBJ2-5; TRBD2 might be the D (5 bases). This CDR3 region has 13 residues. Deletions cut 3 bases from V and 5 bases from J, with 10 bases between. The germline V gene encodes CDR1 MNHNS and CDR2 SASEGT.

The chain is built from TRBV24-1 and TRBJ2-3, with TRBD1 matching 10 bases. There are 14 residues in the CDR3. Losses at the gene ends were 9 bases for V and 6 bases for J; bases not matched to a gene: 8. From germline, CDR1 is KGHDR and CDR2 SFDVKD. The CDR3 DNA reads TGTGCCACCGGGGGGACAGGGGCCCACGATACGCAGTATTTT. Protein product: CATGGTGAHDTQYF.

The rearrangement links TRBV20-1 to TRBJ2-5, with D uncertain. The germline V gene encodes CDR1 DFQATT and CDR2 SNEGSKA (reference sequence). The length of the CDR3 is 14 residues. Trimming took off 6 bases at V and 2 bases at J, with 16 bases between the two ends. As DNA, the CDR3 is TGCAGTGCCCCACTAAGTCCCGCTCAAGAGACCCAGTACTTC. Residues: CSAPLSPAQETQYF.

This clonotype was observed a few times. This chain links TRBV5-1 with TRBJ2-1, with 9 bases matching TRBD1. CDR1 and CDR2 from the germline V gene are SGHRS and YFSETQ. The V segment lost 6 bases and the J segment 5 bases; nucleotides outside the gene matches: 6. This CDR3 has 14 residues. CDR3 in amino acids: CASTLGQGNNEQFF. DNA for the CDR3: TGCGCCAGCACACTGGGACAGGGAAACAATGAGCAGTTCTTC.

CDR3 region: CASSLDREEQYF. CDR3 DNA sequence: TGCGCCAGCAGCTTGGATAGGGAAGAGCAGTACTTC. The V gene is TRBV5-1, the J gene TRBJ2-7, with D unresolved. The CDR3 is made up of 12 amino acids. Germline CDR1 SGHRS, CDR2 YFSETQ. Trimming cost V 0 bases and J 7 bases, with 8 bases left between them.

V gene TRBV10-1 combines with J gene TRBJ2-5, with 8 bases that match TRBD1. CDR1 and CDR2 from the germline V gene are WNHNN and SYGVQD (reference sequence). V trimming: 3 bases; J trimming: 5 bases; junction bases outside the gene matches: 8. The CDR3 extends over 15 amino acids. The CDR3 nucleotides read TGCGCCAGCAGTGAACGGACAGGGAGAGGGGAGACCCAGTACTTC. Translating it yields CASSERTGRGETQYF.

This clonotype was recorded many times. CDR3 nucleotides: TGCAGTGCCGGGACAGGCCAAGAGACCCAGTACTTC. Protein product: CSAGTGQETQYF. This chain connects TRBV20-1 to TRBJ2-5; 8 bases agree with TRBD1. This CDR3 has 12 residues. Germline V gene lookup returns CDR1 DFQATT and CDR2 SNEGSKA (reference sequence). J gave up 1 base and V 6 bases, and 1 base lay outside the gene matches.

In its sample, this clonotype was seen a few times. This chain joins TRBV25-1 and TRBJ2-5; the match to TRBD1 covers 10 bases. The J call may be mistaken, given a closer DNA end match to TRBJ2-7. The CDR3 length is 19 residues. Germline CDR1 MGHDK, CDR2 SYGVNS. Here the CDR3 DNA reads TGTGCCAGCAGTGAATATACCGGCAGGGACAGGGGAAGCTCCTACGAGCAGTACTTC. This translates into CASSEYTGRDRGSSYEQYF.

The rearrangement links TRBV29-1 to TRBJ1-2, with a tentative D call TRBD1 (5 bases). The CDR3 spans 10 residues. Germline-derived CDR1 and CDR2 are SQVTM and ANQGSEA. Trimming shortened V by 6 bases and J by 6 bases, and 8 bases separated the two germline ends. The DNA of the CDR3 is TGCAGCGTGGGCAGGGATGGCTACACCTTC. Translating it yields CSVGRDGYTF.

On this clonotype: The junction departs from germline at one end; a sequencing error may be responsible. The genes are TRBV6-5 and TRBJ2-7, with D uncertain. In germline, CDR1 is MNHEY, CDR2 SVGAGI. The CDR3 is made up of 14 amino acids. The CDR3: CVSSYSYYRLEQYF. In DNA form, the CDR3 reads TGTGTCAGCAGTTACTCTTACTATCGGCTGGAGCAGTACTTC.

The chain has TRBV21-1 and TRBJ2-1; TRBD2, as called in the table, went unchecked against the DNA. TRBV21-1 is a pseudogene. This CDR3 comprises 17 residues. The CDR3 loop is CATFPPAVPSAHRVQFF. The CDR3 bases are TGTGCCACGTTCCCCCCCGCTGTGCCTTCCGCCCATAGGGTGCAGTTCTTC.

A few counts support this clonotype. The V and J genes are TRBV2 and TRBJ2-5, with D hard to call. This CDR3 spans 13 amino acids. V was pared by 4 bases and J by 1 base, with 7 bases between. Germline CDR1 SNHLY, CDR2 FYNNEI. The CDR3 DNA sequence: TGTGCCAGCAGTGGACGCCTCCAAGAGACCCAGTACTTC. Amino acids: CASSGRLQETQYF.

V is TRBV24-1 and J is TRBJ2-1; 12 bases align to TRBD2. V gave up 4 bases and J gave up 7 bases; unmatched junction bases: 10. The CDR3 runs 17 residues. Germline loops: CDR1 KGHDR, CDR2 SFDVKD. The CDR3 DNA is TGTGCCACCAGTGACAGAAGTCTAGCGGGGGGGCTAAATGAGCAGTTCTTC. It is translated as CATSDRSLAGGLNEQFF.

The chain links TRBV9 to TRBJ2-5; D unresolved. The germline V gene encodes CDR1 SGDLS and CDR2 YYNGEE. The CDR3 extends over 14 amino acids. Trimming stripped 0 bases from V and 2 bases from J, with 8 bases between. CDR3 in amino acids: CASSVGPEQETQYF. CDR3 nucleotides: TGTGCCAGCAGCGTAGGTCCAGAACAAGAGACCCAGTACTTC.

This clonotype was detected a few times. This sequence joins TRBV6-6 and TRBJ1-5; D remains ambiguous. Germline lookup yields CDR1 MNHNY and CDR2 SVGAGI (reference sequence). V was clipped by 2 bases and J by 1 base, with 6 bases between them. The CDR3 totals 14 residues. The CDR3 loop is CASSYNPSNQPQHF. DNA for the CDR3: TGTGCCAGCAGTTACAACCCGAGCAATCAGCCCCAGCATTTT.

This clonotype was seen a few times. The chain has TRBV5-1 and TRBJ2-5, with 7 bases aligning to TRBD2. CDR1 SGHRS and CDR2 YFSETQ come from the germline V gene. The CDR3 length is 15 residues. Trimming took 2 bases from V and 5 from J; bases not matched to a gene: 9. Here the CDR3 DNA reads TGCGCCAGCAGCTTCCGTGGGAGGGCCGGGGAGACCCAGTACTTC. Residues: CASSFRGRAGETQYF.

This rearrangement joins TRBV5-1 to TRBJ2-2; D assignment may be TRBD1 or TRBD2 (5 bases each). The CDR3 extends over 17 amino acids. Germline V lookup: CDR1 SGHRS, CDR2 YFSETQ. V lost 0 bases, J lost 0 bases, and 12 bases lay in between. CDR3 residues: CASSLGHGTANTGELFF. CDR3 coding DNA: TGCGCCAGCAGCTTGGGTCACGGGACGGCGAACACCGGGGAGCTGTTTTTT.

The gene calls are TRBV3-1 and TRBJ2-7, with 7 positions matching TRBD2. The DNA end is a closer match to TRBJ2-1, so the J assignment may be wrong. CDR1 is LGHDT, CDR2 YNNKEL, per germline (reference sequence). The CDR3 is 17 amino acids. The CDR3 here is CASSLKRSWREYNEQFF. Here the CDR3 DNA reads TGTGCCAGCAGCCTGAAGAGATCTTGGCGGGAGTACAATGAGCAGTTCTTC.

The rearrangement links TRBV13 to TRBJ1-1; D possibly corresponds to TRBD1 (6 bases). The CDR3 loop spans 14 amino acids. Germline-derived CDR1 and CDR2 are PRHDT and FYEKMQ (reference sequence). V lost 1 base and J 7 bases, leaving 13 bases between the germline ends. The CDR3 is CASSLDRTAFEAFF. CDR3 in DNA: TGTGCCAGCAGCTTAGATCGGACAGCGTTTGAAGCTTTCTTT.

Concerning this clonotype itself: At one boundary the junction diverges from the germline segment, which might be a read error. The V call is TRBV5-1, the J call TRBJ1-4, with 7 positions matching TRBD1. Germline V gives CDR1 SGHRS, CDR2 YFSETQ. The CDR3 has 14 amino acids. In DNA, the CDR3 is TGCGCCAGCCGCTTTGGACAGGCTAATGAAAAACTGTTTTTT. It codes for CASRFGQANEKLFF.

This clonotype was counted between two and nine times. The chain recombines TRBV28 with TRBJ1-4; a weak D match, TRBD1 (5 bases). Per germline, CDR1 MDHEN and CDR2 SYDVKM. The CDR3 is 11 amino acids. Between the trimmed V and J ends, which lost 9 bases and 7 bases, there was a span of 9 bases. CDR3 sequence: CASGGGEKLFF. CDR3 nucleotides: TGTGCCAGTGGGGGGGGTGAAAAACTGTTTTTT.

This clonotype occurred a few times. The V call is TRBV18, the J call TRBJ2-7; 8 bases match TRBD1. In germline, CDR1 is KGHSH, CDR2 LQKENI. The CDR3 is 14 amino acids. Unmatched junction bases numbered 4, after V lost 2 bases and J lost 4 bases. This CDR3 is CASSPRQGIYEQYF. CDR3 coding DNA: TGTGCCAGCTCACCAAGACAGGGGATATACGAGCAGTACTTC.

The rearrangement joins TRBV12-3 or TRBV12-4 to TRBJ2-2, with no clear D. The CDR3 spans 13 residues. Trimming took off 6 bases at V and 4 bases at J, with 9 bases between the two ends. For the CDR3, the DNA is TGTGCCAGCAGCCACAGCCTCACCGGGGAGCTGTTTTTT. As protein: CASSHSLTGELFF.

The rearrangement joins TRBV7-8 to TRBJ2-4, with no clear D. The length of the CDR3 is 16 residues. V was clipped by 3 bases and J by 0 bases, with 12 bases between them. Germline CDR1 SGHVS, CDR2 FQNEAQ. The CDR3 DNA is TGTGCCAGCAGCTTTTCAGGAGTACTAGCCAAAAACATTCAGTACTTC. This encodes CASSFSGVLAKNIQYF. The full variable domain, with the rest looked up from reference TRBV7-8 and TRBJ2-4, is GAGVSQSPRYKVAKRGQDVALRCDPISGHVSLFWYQQALGQGPEFLTYFQNEAQLDKSGLPSDRFFAERPEGSVSTLKIQRTQQEDSAVYLCASSFSGVLAKNIQYFGAGTRLSVL.